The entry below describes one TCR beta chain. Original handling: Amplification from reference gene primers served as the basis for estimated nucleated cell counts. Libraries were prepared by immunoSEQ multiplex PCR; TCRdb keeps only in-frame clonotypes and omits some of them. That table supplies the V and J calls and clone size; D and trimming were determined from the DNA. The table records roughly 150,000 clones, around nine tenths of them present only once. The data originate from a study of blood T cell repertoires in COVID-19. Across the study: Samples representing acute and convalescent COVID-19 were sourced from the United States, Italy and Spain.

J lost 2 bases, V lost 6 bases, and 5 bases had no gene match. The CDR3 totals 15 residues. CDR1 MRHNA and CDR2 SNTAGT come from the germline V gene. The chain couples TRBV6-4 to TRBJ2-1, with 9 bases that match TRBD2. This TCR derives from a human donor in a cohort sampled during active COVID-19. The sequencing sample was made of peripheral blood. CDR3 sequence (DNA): TGTGCCAGCAGCGAGGCGGGGGGGACCTACAATGAGCAGTTCTTC. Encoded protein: CASSEAGGTYNEQFF.